These 15 T cell receptor beta chains were sequenced from one sample in a study of T cell changes during pregnancy in multiple sclerosis. The data were produced by immunoSEQ multiplex PCR, yet TCRdb's version contains in-frame clones alone and is incomplete. The sample has tens of thousands of clones; about 93% are singletons. The starting material was peripheral blood, obtained in the third trimester of pregnancy. All receptors come from a female donor with multiple sclerosis, enrolled in a pregnancy study.

The chain has TRBV14 and TRBJ2-7; 9 bases line up with TRBD1. This CDR3 region has 15 residues. Trimming cost V 2 bases and J 2 bases; bases outside gene matches: 4. Looked up from germline, CDR1 is SGHDN and CDR2 is FVKESK. CDR3 protein: CASSQPGQGTYEQYF. The CDR3 DNA reads as TGTGCCAGCAGCCAACCGGGACAGGGTACCTACGAGCAGTACTTC.

The genes are TRBV13 and TRBJ2-2; no clear D. From germline, CDR1 is PRHDT and CDR2 FYEKMQ (reference sequence). This CDR3 has 20 residues. V was shortened by 5 bases and J by 2 bases, with 27 bases between the two germline ends. CDR3 bases: TGTGCCAGCAGCCTCGAGGCGCGACGATCCTACCCGCAAAACACCGGGGAGCTGTTTTTT. It yields the protein CASSLEARRSYPQNTGELFF. Combining the CDR3 with reference TRBV13 and TRBJ2-2 gives the whole variable domain AAGVIQSPRHLIKEKRETATLKCYPIPRHDTVYWYQQGPGQDPQFLISFYEKMQSDKGSIPDRFSAQQFSDYHSELNMSSLELGDSALYFCASSLEARRSYPQNTGELFFGEGSRLTVL.

The chain is built from TRBV10-3 and TRBJ2-5; 7 bases line up with TRBD1. After removal of 6 bases from V and 4 bases from J, the junction contained 11 bases not matched to a gene. Germline CDR1 ENHRY, CDR2 SYGVKD. CDR3 length equals 15 residues. The CDR3 nucleotides are TGTGCCATCAGCACCGGGACAGCCGACGGAGAGACCCAGTACTTC. Amino acids: CAISTGTADGETQYF.

The chain is built from TRBV7-9 and TRBJ1-2; TRBD1 aligns across 7 bases. Trimming removed 1 base from V and 4 bases from J; junction bases left unmatched: 12. The germline V gene has CDR1 SEHNR and CDR2 FQNEAQ (reference sequence). CDR3 length: 17 residues. The CDR3 sequence is CASSLVPPPAGGYGYTF. The CDR3 region has the DNA TGTGCCAGCAGCTTAGTTCCCCCTCCAGCAGGGGGCTATGGCTACACCTTC.

V and J are TRBV7-2 and TRBJ1-5; 9 nucleotides match TRBD1. Unmatched junction bases numbered 5, after V lost 4 bases and J lost 4 bases. Germline loops: CDR1 SGHTA, CDR2 FQGNSA. The CDR3 sequence is 15 residues long. CDR3 DNA sequence: TGTGCCAGCAGCTCGCAGGGACAGGGAAATCAGCCCCAGCATTTT. Translated, it gives CASSSQGQGNQPQHF.

The rearrangement links TRBV7-9 to TRBJ2-5, with D tentatively TRBD1 (5 bases). The germline gives CDR1 SEHNR, CDR2 FQNEAQ (reference sequence). Trimming removed 3 bases at V and 4 bases at J, with 9 bases between. This CDR3 is 13 amino acids long. As DNA, the CDR3 is TGTGCCAGCAGCTTCACAGGCGTAGAGACCCAGTACTTC. This sequence encodes CASSFTGVETQYF.

This chain connects TRBV5-6 to TRBJ2-7; tentatively, D is TRBD2 (6 bases). Looked up from germline, CDR1 is SGHDT and CDR2 is YYEEEE. V was clipped by 4 bases and J by 5 bases, with 19 bases between them. The CDR3 has 15 amino acids. The chain's CDR3 is CASSGFLGRSDEQYF. CDR3 sequence (DNA): TGTGCCAGCAGCGGATTCTTAGGGAGGAGCGACGAGCAGTACTTC.

This chain links TRBV25-1 with TRBJ1-1, with 9 bases fitting TRBD1. This CDR3 has 13 amino acids. Germline values: CDR1 MGHDK, CDR2 SYGVNS. Germline trimming cut 4 bases from V and 11 bases from J; bases unmatched to any gene: 8. The CDR3 DNA reads as TGTGCCAGCAGTGTGACAGGGGGTCACGGGGCTTTCTTT. This encodes CASSVTGGHGAFF. The variable domain in full, completed from reference TRBV25-1 and TRBJ1-1, reads EADIYQTPRYLVIGTGKKITLECSQTMGHDKMYWYQQDPGMELHLIHYSYGVNSTEKGDLSSESTVSRIRTEHFPLTLESARPSHTSQYLCASSVTGGHGAFFGQGTRLTVV.

J is TRBJ2-4 and V is TRBV11-3; weak D call: TRBD2 (6 bases). The CDR3 contains 12 residues. The V end was cut by 5 bases, the J end by 8 bases, with 10 bases between. Germline V CDR1 and CDR2: SGHNT, YENEEA. CDR3 loop: CASSQPGDIQYF. In DNA form, the CDR3 reads TGTGCCAGCAGCCAACCGGGGGACATTCAGTACTTC.

The chain links TRBV15 to TRBJ2-7; 9 nucleotides agree with TRBD1. Germline values: CDR1 LNHNV, CDR2 YYDKDF (reference sequence). The CDR3 runs to 14 residues. The J segment lost 1 base and the V segment lost 5 bases, leaving 3 bases of the junction unmatched. The CDR3: CATSRDRASYEQYF. In DNA form, the CDR3 reads TGTGCCACCAGCCGGGACAGGGCGTCCTACGAGCAGTACTTC.

This clone was seen more than once but under ten times. The chain employs TRBV7-9 and TRBJ1-5, with 7 bases identical to TRBD1. The junction had 12 bases not matched to a gene; V was cut back by 4 bases and J by 6 bases. The CDR3 is made up of 16 amino acids. The V gene's germline CDR1 is SEHNR and CDR2 FQNEAQ (reference sequence). The chain's CDR3 is CASSSYRGNMGQPQHF. Here the CDR3 DNA reads TGTGCCAGCAGCTCCTACAGGGGAAATATGGGTCAGCCCCAGCATTTT.

In its sample, this clone was seen once. The rearrangement links TRBV10-3 to TRBJ2-1, with 12 bases matching TRBD1. V lost 6 bases and J lost 8; bases outside the gene matches: 8. The CDR3 covers 15 residues. CDR1 and CDR2 (germline): ENHRY, SYGVKD. The CDR3 reads CAISAGDRGRDEQFF. For the CDR3, the DNA is TGTGCCATCAGCGCCGGGGACAGGGGGCGCGATGAGCAGTTCTTC.

The rearrangement links TRBV6-8 to TRBJ2-7, with 8 bases that match TRBD1. Losses at the gene ends were 4 bases for V and 1 base for J; bases not matched to a gene: 9. The germline CDR1 and CDR2 sequences are MNHGY and SAAAGT. CDR3 length equals 16 residues. CDR3 bases: TGTGCCAGCAGTTGCGGACCGACAGGGGCTTCCTACGAGCAGTACTTC. Its translation is CASSCGPTGASYEQYF.

The chain recombines TRBV19 with TRBJ2-7; D possibly corresponds to TRBD2 (5 bases). The CDR3 extends over 15 amino acids. In germline, CDR1 is LNHDA, CDR2 SQIVND (reference sequence). Trimming removed 7 bases at V and 0 bases at J, with 16 bases between. The CDR3 here is CASNDPRGASYEQYF. For the CDR3, the DNA is TGTGCCAGTAACGATCCCCGGGGAGCCTCCTACGAGCAGTACTTC.

The chain links TRBV19 to TRBJ2-3; D unresolved. Germline V gene sequence: CDR1 LNHDA, CDR2 SQIVND (reference sequence). The V end was cut by 3 bases, the J end by 2 bases, with 6 bases between. This CDR3 has 13 amino acids. CDR3 residues: CASSIDFTDTQYF. The CDR3 nucleotides are TGTGCCAGTAGTATCGACTTCACAGATACGCAGTATTTT.